This TCR beta chain was observed in a study of T cells in Graves' hyperthyroidism and ophthalmopathy. TCR beta CDR3 sequences were amplified from RNA transcripts. First-round RT-PCR of the TCR CDR3 relied on the HTBI primer set. Via MiXCR, TCRdb re-called the multiplex PCR reads, giving one row per CDR3 protein. The sample consists of 650,000 to 800,000 distinct CDR3 sequences, about 45% of them appearing once. V was shortened by 6 bases and J by 8 bases, with 17 bases between the two germline ends. The CDR3 covers 13 residues. Germline V gene sequence: CDR1 SQVTM, CDR2 ANQGSEA. This TCR came from an adult man with Graves' disease, either hyperthyroidism or ophthalmopathy (not recorded which). This chain uses TRBV29-1 with TRBJ1-3; D is possibly TRBD1 (6 bases). The material sequenced was peripheral blood or thyroid tissue (not recorded which). The chain's CDR3 is CSVARGHGYTIYF. CDR3 nucleotides: TGCAGCGTGGCCAGGGGTCATGGCTACACCATATATTTT.